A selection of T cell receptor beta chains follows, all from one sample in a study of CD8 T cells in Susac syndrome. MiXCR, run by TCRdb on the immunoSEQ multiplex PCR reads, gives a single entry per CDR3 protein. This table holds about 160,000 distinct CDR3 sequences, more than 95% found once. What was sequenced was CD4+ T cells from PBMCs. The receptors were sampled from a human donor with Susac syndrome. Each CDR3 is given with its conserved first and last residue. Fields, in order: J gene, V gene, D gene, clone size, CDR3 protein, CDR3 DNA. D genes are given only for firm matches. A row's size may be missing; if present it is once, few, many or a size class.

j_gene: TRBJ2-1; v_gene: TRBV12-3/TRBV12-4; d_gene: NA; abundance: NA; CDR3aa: CASRGLSSYNEQFF; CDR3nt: TGTGCCAGCCGAGGACTCAGCTCCTACAATGAGCAGTTCTTC
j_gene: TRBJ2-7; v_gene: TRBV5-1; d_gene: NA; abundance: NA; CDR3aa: CASSLDGPRYYEQYF; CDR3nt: TGCGCCAGCAGCTTGGATGGGCCTAGGTACTACGAGCAGTACTTC
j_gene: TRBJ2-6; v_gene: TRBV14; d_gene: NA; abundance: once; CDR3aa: CASSQEIPGAGANVLTF; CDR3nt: TGTGCCAGCAGCCAAGAAATCCCAGGGGCTGGGGCCAACGTCCTGACTTTC
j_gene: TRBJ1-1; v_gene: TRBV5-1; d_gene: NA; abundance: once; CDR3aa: CASSSDGQKNTEAFF; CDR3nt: TGCGCCAGCAGCTCAGATGGACAGAAGAACACTGAAGCTTTCTTT
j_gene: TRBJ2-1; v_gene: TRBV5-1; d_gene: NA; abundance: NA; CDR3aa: CASSLADTVSNEQFF; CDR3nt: TGCGCCAGCAGCTTGGCCGATACGGTATCGAATGAGCAGTTCTTC
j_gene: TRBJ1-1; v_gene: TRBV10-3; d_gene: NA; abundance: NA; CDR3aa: CAIRRGAGENTEAFF; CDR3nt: TGTGCCATCAGGAGGGGGGCAGGCGAGAACACTGAAGCCTTCTTT
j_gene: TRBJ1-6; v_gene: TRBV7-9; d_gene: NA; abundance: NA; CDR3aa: CASRPTANSPLHF; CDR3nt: TGTGCCAGCCGCCCAACAGCGAATTCGCCCCTCCACTTT
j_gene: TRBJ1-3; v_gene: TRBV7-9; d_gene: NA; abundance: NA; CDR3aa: CASSTGTGRSSGNTIYF; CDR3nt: TGTGCCAGCAGTACCGGGACGGGCCGGAGCTCTGGAAACACCATATATTTT
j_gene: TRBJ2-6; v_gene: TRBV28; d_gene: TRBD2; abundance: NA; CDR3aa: CASSFDITGTSGSGANVLTF; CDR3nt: TGTGCCAGCAGTTTCGACATTACCGGGACTAGCGGCTCTGGGGCCAACGTCCTGACTTTC
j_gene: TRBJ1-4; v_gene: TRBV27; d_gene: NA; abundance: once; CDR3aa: CASRRTDEKLFF; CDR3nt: TGTGCCAGCAGGCGGACGGATGAAAAACTGTTTTTT
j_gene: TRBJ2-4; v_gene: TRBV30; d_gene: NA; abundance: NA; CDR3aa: CAWSVKESPRDKNIQYF; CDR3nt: TGTGCCTGGAGTGTAAAGGAGAGCCCGAGGGACAAAAACATTCAGTACTTC
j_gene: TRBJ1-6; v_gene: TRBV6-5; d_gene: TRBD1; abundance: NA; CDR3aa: CASSYSGGQGGSPLHF; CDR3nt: TGTGCCAGCAGTTACTCGGGGGGTCAGGGGGGTTCACCCCTCCACTTT
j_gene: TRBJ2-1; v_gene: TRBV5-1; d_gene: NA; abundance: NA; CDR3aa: CASSLGPPGDEQFF; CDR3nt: TGCGCCAGCAGCTTGGGACCCCCCGGGGATGAGCAGTTCTTC
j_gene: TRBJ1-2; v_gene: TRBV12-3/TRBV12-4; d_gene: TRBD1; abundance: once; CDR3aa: CASRPTGGDNYGYTF; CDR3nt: TGTGCCAGCAGGCCAACAGGGGGCGATAACTATGGCTACACCTTC
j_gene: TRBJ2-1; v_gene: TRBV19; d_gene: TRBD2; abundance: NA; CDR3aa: CASSIKTSGYEQFF; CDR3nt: TGTGCCAGTAGTATTAAGACTAGCGGCTATGAGCAGTTCTTC
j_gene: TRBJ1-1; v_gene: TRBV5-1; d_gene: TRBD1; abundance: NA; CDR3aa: CASRGQAGGHTEAFF; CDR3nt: TGCGCCAGCAGGGGACAGGCGGGAGGGCACACTGAAGCTTTCTTT
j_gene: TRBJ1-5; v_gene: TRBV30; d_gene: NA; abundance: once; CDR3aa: CAWRDGNQPQHF; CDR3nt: TGTGCCTGGAGGGACGGCAATCAGCCCCAGCATTTT
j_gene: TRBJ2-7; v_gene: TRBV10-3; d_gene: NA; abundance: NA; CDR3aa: CAIKESSYEQYF; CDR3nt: TGTGCCATCAAAGAGTCTTCCTACGAGCAGTACTTC
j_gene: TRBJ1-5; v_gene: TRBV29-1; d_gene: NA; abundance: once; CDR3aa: CSVVVGGADQPQHF; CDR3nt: TGCAGCGTTGTCGTCGGAGGGGCCGATCAGCCCCAGCATTTT
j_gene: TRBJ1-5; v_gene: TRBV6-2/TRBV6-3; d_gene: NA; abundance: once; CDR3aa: CASSGRGVEPQHF; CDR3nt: TGTGCCAGCAGTGGAAGAGGGGTTGAGCCCCAGCATTTT
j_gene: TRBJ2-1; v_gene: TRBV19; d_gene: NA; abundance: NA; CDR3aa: CASSSQGQYHNEQFF; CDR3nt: TGTGCCAGTAGTAGTCAGGGCCAATATCACAATGAGCAGTTCTTC
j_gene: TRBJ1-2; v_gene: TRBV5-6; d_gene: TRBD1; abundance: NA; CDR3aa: CASSSTGNYGYTF; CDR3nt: TGTGCCAGCAGCTCGACAGGGAACTATGGCTACACCTTC
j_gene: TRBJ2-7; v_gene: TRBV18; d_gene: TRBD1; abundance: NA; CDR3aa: CASSPPKGQGGNEQYF; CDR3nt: TGTGCCAGCTCACCACCGAAGGGACAGGGCGGTAACGAGCAGTACTTC
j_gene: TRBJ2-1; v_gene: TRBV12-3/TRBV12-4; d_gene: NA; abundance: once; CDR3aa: CAISRGSNEQFF; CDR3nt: TGTGCCATCTCGAGGGGGAGTAATGAGCAGTTCTTC
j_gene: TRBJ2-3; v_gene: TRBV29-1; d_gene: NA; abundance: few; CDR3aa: CSVELGTDTQYF; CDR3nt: TGCAGCGTTGAGCTTGGTACAGATACGCAGTATTTT
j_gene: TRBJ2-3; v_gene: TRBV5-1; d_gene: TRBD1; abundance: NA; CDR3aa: CASSWDRGADTQYF; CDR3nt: TGCGCCAGCAGTTGGGACAGGGGAGCAGATACGCAGTATTTT
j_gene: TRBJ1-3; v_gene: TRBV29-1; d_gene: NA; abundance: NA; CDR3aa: CSVEETGSGNTIYF; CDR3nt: TGCAGCGTTGAAGAGACAGGTTCTGGAAACACCATATATTTT
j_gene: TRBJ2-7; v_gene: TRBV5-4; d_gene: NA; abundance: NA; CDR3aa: CASSLAGPYYEQYF; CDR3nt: TGTGCCAGCAGCTTGGCGGGACCGTACTACGAGCAGTACTTC
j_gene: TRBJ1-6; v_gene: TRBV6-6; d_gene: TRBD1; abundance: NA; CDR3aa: CASRRPGTGSWVSLHF; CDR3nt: TGTGCCAGCAGACGTCCCGGGACAGGGAGCTGGGTTTCCCTCCACTTT
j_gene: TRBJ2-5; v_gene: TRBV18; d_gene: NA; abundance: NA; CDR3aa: CASSPPGLAQETQYF; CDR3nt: TGTGCCAGCTCACCACCGGGGTTGGCACAAGAGACCCAGTACTTC
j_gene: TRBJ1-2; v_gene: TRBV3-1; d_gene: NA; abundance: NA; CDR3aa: CASSHSTLQANYGYTF; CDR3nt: TGTGCCAGCAGCCATAGCACCCTACAGGCTAACTATGGCTACACCTTC
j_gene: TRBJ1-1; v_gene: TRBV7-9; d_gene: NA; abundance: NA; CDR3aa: CASSRMGDTEAFF; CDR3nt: TGTGCCAGCAGCCGCATGGGGGACACTGAAGCTTTCTTT
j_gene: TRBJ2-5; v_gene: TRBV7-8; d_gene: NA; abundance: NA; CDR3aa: CASRPAPETQYF; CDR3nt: TGTGCCAGCAGACCTGCCCCGGAGACCCAGTACTTC
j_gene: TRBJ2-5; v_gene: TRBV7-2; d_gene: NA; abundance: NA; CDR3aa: CASSSARGGDRETQYF; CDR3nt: TGTGCCAGCAGCTCCGCTCGTGGGGGAGACCGAGAGACCCAGTACTTC
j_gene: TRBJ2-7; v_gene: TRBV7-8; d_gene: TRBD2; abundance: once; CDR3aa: CATLLASGRAHIYEQYF; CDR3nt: TGTGCCACCCTGCTGGCTAGCGGGAGGGCCCATATCTACGAGCAGTACTTC
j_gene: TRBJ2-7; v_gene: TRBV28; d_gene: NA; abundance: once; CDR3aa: CASSWRGREQYF; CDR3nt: TGTGCCAGCAGCTGGAGAGGGCGGGAGCAGTACTTC
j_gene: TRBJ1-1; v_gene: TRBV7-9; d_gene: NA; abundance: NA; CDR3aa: CASTFEQRGTEAFF; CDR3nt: TGTGCCAGCACCTTTGAGCAGCGGGGGACTGAAGCTTTCTTT
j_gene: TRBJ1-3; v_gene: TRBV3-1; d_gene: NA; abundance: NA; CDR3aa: CASSQVSRGVSGNTIYF; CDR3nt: TGTGCCAGCAGCCAAGTGTCCCGCGGAGTCTCTGGAAACACCATATATTTT
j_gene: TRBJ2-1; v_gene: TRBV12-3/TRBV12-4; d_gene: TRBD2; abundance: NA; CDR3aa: CASSSPGLGHNEQFF; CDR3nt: TGTGCCAGCAGTTCCCCCGGACTAGGTCACAATGAGCAGTTCTTC
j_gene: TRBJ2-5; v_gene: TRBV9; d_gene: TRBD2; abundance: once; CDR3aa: CASSAGTSGLQETQYF; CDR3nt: TGTGCCAGCAGCGCCGGGACTAGCGGGCTCCAAGAGACCCAGTACTTC
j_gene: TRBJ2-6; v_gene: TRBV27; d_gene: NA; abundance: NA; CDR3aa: CASSPRGISGANVLTF; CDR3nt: TGTGCCAGCAGCCCACGGGGGATTTCTGGGGCCAACGTCCTGACTTTC
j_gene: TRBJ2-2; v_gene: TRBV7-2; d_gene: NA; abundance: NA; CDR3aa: CASSSLGANTGELFF; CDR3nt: TGTGCCAGCAGCTCTTTGGGGGCGAACACCGGGGAGCTGTTTTTT
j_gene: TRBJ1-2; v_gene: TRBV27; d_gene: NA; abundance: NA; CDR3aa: CASRPHGGGYTF; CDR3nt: TGTGCCAGCCGACCCCACGGGGGAGGCTACACCTTC
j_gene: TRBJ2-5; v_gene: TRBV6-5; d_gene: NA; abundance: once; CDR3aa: CASSNPQGPGETQYF; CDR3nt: TGTGCCAGCAGTAACCCGCAGGGTCCGGGGGAGACCCAGTACTTC
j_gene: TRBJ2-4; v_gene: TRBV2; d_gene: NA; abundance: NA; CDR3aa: CATGRGVKNIQYF; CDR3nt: TGTGCCACAGGGCGGGGAGTCAAAAACATTCAGTACTTC
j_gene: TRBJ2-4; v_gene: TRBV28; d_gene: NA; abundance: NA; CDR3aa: CASTPAQGSKNIQYF; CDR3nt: TGTGCCAGCACTCCCGCACAGGGTTCCAAAAACATTCAGTACTTC
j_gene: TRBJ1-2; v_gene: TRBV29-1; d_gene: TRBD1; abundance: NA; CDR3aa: CSVEAGGSNYGYTF; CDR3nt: TGCAGCGTTGAAGCAGGGGGCTCTAACTATGGCTACACCTTC
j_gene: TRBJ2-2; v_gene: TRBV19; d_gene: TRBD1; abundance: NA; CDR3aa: CASRGQGASGTGELFF; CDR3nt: TGTGCCAGTAGGGGACAGGGGGCCTCGGGGACCGGGGAGCTGTTTTTT
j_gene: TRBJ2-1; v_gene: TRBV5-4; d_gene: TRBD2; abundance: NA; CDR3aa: CASSLEGLAYEQFF; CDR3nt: TGTGCCAGCAGCTTGGAGGGACTAGCGTATGAGCAGTTCTTC
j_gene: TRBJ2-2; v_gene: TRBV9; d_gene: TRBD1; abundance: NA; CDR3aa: CASSSGQVNTGELFF; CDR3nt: TGTGCCAGCAGCTCAGGACAGGTGAACACCGGGGAGCTGTTTTTT
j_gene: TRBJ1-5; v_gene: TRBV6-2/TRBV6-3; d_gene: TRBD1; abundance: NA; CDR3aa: CASSQGGPQHF; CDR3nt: TGTGCCAGCAGCCAGGGGGGGCCCCAGCATTTT
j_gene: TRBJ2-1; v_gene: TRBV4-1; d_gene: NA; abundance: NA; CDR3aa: CASSQIGTINEQFF; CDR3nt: TGCGCCAGCAGCCAGATAGGGACCATCAATGAGCAGTTCTTC
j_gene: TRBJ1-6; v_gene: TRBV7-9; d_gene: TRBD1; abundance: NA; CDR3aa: CASSGQGLNNSPLHF; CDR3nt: TGTGCCAGCAGCGGACAGGGCCTTAATAATTCACCCCTCCACTTT
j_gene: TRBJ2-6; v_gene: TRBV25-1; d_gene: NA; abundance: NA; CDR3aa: CASSEAQPRRSSGANVLTF; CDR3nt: TGTGCCAGCAGTGAAGCCCAGCCAAGGCGGAGCTCTGGGGCCAACGTCCTGACTTTC
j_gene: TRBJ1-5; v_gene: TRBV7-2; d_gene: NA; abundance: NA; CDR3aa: CASSLGERTQHF; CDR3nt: TGTGCCAGCAGCTTGGGGGAGCGTACCCAGCATTTT